The rows below give T cell receptor beta chains drawn from one sample of a study of blood T cell repertoires in COVID-19. Only in-frame clones appear in the TCRdb table, and some are missing; sequencing was by immunoSEQ multiplex PCR. The sample contains 150,000 to 180,000 clones, under 85% of which appear only once. The sample comprised peripheral blood. All receptors derive from a woman of 80 years or more with acute or convalescent COVID-19. The CDR3 runs from the conserved cysteine through the conserved F or W. Only part of the rows carry a size: once, few, many, or a class if the clone is expanded.

size	V	CDR3
-	TRBV27	CASSSHQGRSGEAFF
-	TRBV28	CASGIQGAGNQPQHF
-	TRBV27	CASSSRQGNNEQFF
once	TRBV7-8	CASSLGGGVNQPQHF
once	TRBV18	CASSPVSVSSPAGGQETQYF
-	TRBV7-9	CASSLEDRGRPAEQFF
-	TRBV5-1	CASSLGGQNHNEQFF
once	TRBV18	CASSPGAGQGSYGYTF
-	TRBV19	CASSTGLAGTTNTGELFF
once	TRBV2	CASLQGLNSPLHF
-	TRBV29-1	CSVRGQYNEQFF
-	TRBV3-1/TRBV3-2	CASSRGGDRAFF
-	TRBV5-1	CASSLATQGTNYGYTF
-	TRBV21-1	CARHLDLAYYGYTF
-	TRBV5-1	CASSGGHTGGATGELFF
-	TRBV9	CASSVEGYSGNTIYF
-	TRBV14	CASSQGGQKNSPLHF
-	TRBV6-5	CASSYQQGTGNTIYF
-	TRBV7-9	CASSLGASGGADEQFF
-	TRBV19	CASLRLGDFSGNTIYF
-	TRBV5-6	CASSPATGVYGYTF
-	TRBV19	CASSISGNEKLFF
-	TRBV18	CASSDRSTDTQYF
-	TRBV5-1	CASSSGQGGGGANVLTF
-	TRBV5-1	CASSLRVDNEQFF
-	TRBV5-1	CASSLDPRGADTEAFF
-	TRBV19	CASSMTSDGTGGYEQYF
once	TRBV5-8	CASSLVRTGANYGYTF
-	TRBV7-9	CASTRVEALGYGYTF
-	TRBV9	CASSLLAGGGTSTDTQYF
-	TRBV5-5	CASSFATDTQYF
-	TRBV6-1	CASSESGRTEAFF
-	TRBV30	CASTETGRDNEQFF
-	TRBV30	CAWVRGQGLETQYF
-	TRBV30	CAWSYTGGTEAFF
-	TRBV2	CASRAQTGTLGEQFF
-	TRBV5-1	CASSPRTGGTEAFF
-	TRBV9	CASSVLPEVSPGNTIYF
-	TRBV19	CASSIMAEYGYTF
-	TRBV27	CASSSTGGSYNEQFF
-	TRBV19	CASSITGGGNTEAFF
few	TRBV5-4	CASSSFRDRILSYGYTF
-	TRBV19	CASQQTKGLSNQPQHF
-	TRBV7-2	CASSLLVGPSDNSPLHF